A single sample gave rise to the 21 T cell receptor beta chains below, sequenced in a study of cytomegalovirus exposure and HLA in healthy donors. Use of 60 Vbeta and 13 Jbeta primers characterized the PCR. Profiled with immunoSEQ multiplex PCR; TCRdb holds only in-frame clones, not every one. The repertoire has fewer than 150,000 clones, approximately 80% of them found once; the top ten carry more than 0.95%. Material: PBMCs. These receptors were obtained from a man aged 50-59 years in good health and CMV-seronegative.

The V gene is TRBV6-1, the J gene TRBJ1-4, with TRBD1 as a possible D gene (5 bases). This CDR3 region has 16 residues. Germline V gene data show CDR1 as MNHNS and CDR2 as SASEGT. The ends were cut back, 4 bases at V and 8 bases at J, with 20 bases in the middle. CDR3 sequence reads: CASSGHQGMVGEKLFF. CDR3 in DNA: TGTGCCAGCAGTGGTCATCAGGGAATGGTTGGGGAAAAACTGTTTTTT.

This clone was recorded a few times. This chain connects TRBV27 to TRBJ1-2; D is possibly TRBD1 (6 bases). Looked up from germline, CDR1 is MNHEY and CDR2 is SMNVEV (reference sequence). Trimming took off 5 bases at V and 1 base at J, with 17 bases between the two ends. The CDR3 covers 16 residues. The CDR3 loop is CASSSTGTSINYGYTF. CDR3 nucleotide sequence: TGTGCCAGCAGTAGCACCGGGACATCTATTAACTATGGCTACACCTTC.

This clone has just a few counts. The chain has TRBV5-1 and TRBJ2-1, with D possibly TRBD2 on 6 matching bases. This CDR3 has 16 amino acids. CDR1 is SGHRS, CDR2 YFSETQ, per germline. Trimming took off 0 bases at V and 1 base at J, with 11 bases between the two ends. The CDR3 coding sequence is TGCGCCAGCAGCTTGGGTGGGGGGAGGTCCTACAATGAGCAGTTCTTC. As protein: CASSLGGGRSYNEQFF.

V and J are TRBV5-6 and TRBJ2-5, with 7 nucleotides matching TRBD1. The J call is uncertain, as TRBJ2-7 better fits the DNA end. Germline assignment: CDR1 SGHDT and CDR2 YYEEEE. The CDR3 has 13 residues. The CDR3: CASSPRDSYEQYF. The CDR3 nucleotides read TGTGCCAGCAGCCCAAGGGACAGCTACGAGCAGTACTTC.

The genes are TRBV11-2 and TRBJ1-1; no definite D call. The CDR3 extends over 16 amino acids. Germline CDR1 is SGHAT and CDR2 is FQNNGV. Trimming took off 3 bases at V and 3 bases at J, with 17 bases between the two ends. This CDR3 reads CASSFTIQLADTEAFF. The CDR3 DNA follows: TGTGCCAGCAGCTTTACTATTCAACTCGCGGACACTGAAGCTTTCTTT.

The chain uses TRBV11-2 and TRBJ1-3; a possible D gene is TRBD1 (6 bases). Germline CDR1 SGHAT, CDR2 FQNNGV. Trimming removed 4 bases from V and 0 bases from J, with 16 bases in between. The CDR3 loop spans 17 amino acids. CDR3 loop: CASSYDPTGLSGNTIYF. CDR3 DNA sequence: TGTGCCAGCAGCTACGATCCGACAGGCCTCTCTGGAAACACCATATATTTT.

The CDR3 sequence is CASSFSRLGLAGSYEQYF. CDR3 sequence (DNA): TGTGCCAGCAGTTTTAGCCGATTAGGACTAGCGGGCTCCTACGAGCAGTACTTC. This sequence joins TRBV28 and TRBJ2-7; 11 nucleotides align to TRBD2. The length of the CDR3 is 18 residues. V lost 3 bases, J lost 0 bases, and 10 bases stayed unmatched. Germline CDR1 is MDHEN and CDR2 is SYDVKM.

The chain couples TRBV19 to TRBJ2-7, with 11 positions matching TRBD2. V lost 4 bases to trimming and J lost 0 bases; unmatched junction nucleotides: 5. This CDR3 has 16 amino acids. Germline CDR1 and CDR2: LNHDA and SQIVND (reference sequence). The CDR3 DNA sequence: TGTGCCAGTAGTAATAGCGGGAGGGCAAGCTCCTACGAGCAGTACTTC. This codes for CASSNSGRASSYEQYF.

The CDR3 reads CASSEAYFPNQPQHF. In DNA form, the CDR3 reads TGTGCCAGCAGTGAAGCTTACTTCCCAAATCAGCCCCAGCATTTT. This chain connects TRBV2 to TRBJ1-5; D not certain. This CDR3 is 15 amino acids long. V was cut by 0 bases and J by 4 bases, with 10 bases left in between. From germline, CDR1 is SNHLY and CDR2 FYNNEI.

V gene TRBV18 combines with J gene TRBJ1-1; 10 bases are shared with TRBD1. The junction had 6 bases not matched to a gene; V was cut back by 8 bases and J by 0 bases. The CDR3 sequence is 15 residues long. The germline CDR1 and CDR2 sequences are KGHSH and LQKENI. The CDR3 is CASRGQGGVNTEAFF. CDR3 coding DNA: TGTGCCAGCCGAGGACAGGGGGGGGTGAACACTGAAGCTTTCTTT. The full variable domain, completed using reference TRBV18 and TRBJ1-1, is NAGVMQNPRHLVRRRGQEARLRCSPMKGHSHVYWYRQLPEEGLKFMVYLQKENIIDESGMPKERFSAEFPKEGPSILRIQQVVRGDSAAYFCASRGQGGVNTEAFFGQGTRLTVV.

The rearrangement links TRBV9 to TRBJ2-7; 7 bases line up with TRBD1. The CDR3 consists of 15 residues. The V segment lost 3 bases and the J segment 1 base; nucleotides outside the gene matches: 7. CDR1 is SGDLS, CDR2 YYNGEE, per germline. CDR3 sequence: CASSARQGESYEQYF. The CDR3 nucleotides read TGTGCCAGCAGCGCCCGACAGGGAGAGTCCTACGAGCAGTACTTC.

This chain connects TRBV19 to TRBJ1-2; 7 nucleotides agree with TRBD1. Losses at the gene ends were 5 bases for V and 8 bases for J; bases not matched to a gene: 8. The CDR3 loop spans 13 amino acids. Germline V gene data show CDR1 as LNHDA and CDR2 as SQIVND (reference sequence). CDR3: CASSPGTALGYTF. In nucleotides, the CDR3 is TGTGCCAGTAGTCCCGGGACAGCCCTAGGCTACACCTTC. The full variable domain, in which reference TRBV19 and TRBJ1-2 provide the parts outside the CDR3, is DGGITQSPKYLFRKEGQNVTLSCEQNLNHDAMYWYRQDPGQGLRLIYYSQIVNDFQKGDIAEGYSVSREKKESFPLTVTSAQKNPTAFYLCASSPGTALGYTFGSGTRLTVV.

The rearrangement joins TRBV5-1 to TRBJ2-7; 8 bases line up with TRBD2. V shed 3 bases and J 1 base; nucleotides not matched to a gene: 6. Looked up from germline, CDR1 is SGHRS and CDR2 is YFSETQ. The CDR3 runs 15 residues. The CDR3 sequence: CASSSGLAASYEQYF. The CDR3 DNA reads TGCGCCAGCAGCTCCGGACTAGCCGCGTCCTACGAGCAGTACTTC.

The chain uses TRBV5-1 and TRBJ2-3, with D tentatively TRBD2 (5 bases). V was cut by 3 bases and J by 5 bases, with 13 bases left in between. Germline V gives CDR1 SGHRS, CDR2 YFSETQ. This CDR3 has 14 amino acids. CDR3 sequence reads: CASSSTSEGDTQYF. The CDR3 DNA sequence: TGCGCCAGCAGCTCGACGAGTGAGGGAGATACGCAGTATTTT.

This clone was seen a single time. This sequence joins TRBV13 and TRBJ2-3, with 11 bases identical to TRBD2. J gave up 2 bases and V 3 bases, and 1 base lay outside the gene matches. Germline assignment: CDR1 PRHDT and CDR2 FYEKMQ (reference sequence). The CDR3 covers 15 residues. The CDR3 DNA reads TGTGCCAGCAGCTTGGGACTAGCGGCCACAGATACGCAGTATTTT. Its translation is CASSLGLAATDTQYF.

This clone was seen only a few times. This chain uses TRBV7-2 with TRBJ2-7, with 8 positions matching TRBD1. This CDR3 has 15 amino acids. Germline V gene sequence: CDR1 SGHTA, CDR2 FQGNSA. With V trimmed by 1 base and J by 6 bases, 8 bases remained unmatched. The CDR3 DNA sequence: TGTGCCAGCAGCTTAGTGGGACAGGCAATGACCGAGCAGTACTTC. This encodes CASSLVGQAMTEQYF.

The chain recombines TRBV5-4 with TRBJ2-1; 7 bases are a match to TRBD2. CDR1 and CDR2 from the germline V gene are SGHNT and YYREEE (reference sequence). The CDR3 length is 14 residues. V lost 4 bases to trimming and J lost 5 bases; unmatched junction nucleotides: 6. The CDR3 DNA reads TGTGCCAGCAGCCCGGGGGGAGGCGACAATGAGCAGTTCTTC. It is translated as CASSPGGGDNEQFF.

This sequence joins TRBV10-3 and TRBJ2-1; 7 bases align to TRBD2. The CDR3 consists of 17 residues. Trimming took 9 bases from V and 3 from J; bases not matched to a gene: 17. Germline CDR1 and CDR2: ENHRY and SYGVKD. The CDR3 region is CAILEPTSERSYNEQFF. The CDR3 bases are TGTGCCATTCTAGAACCAACTAGCGAAAGAAGCTACAATGAGCAGTTCTTC.

This chain connects TRBV7-2 to TRBJ2-7, with TRBD1 identical over 8 bases. CDR3 length equals 17 residues. Germline trimming cut 0 bases from V and 3 bases from J; bases unmatched to any gene: 10. CDR1 and CDR2 (germline): SGHTA, FQGNSA. CDR3 coding DNA: TGTGCCAGCAGCTTAGCCCCTCCAGGGGGCGGCTACTACGAGCAGTACTTC. It codes for CASSLAPPGGGYYEQYF. The whole variable domain, remainder taken from reference TRBV7-2 and TRBJ2-7, is GAGVSQSPSNKVTEKGKDVELRCDPISGHTALYWYRQSLGQGLEFLIYFQGNSAPDKSGLPSDRFSAERTGGSVSTLTIQRTQQEDSAVYLCASSLAPPGGGYYEQYFGPGTRLTVT.

J is TRBJ2-1 and V is TRBV9; TRBD2 is a possible D gene (6 bases). Germline CDR1 is SGDLS and CDR2 is YYNGEE. V lost 4 bases and J 0 bases, leaving 11 bases between the germline ends. The length of the CDR3 is 15 residues. The CDR3 bases are TGTGCCAGCAGCCCGGATAGCGGCTCCTACAATGAGCAGTTCTTC. Encoded protein: CASSPDSGSYNEQFF.

This rearrangement joins TRBV10-2 to TRBJ2-7; 9 positions agree with TRBD2. The CDR3 sequence is 15 residues long. Germline V gene sequence: CDR1 WSHSY, CDR2 SAAADI. Losses at the gene ends were 6 bases for V and 3 bases for J; bases not matched to a gene: 9. The CDR3 region is CASRDHGTSHYEQYF. CDR3 coding DNA: TGCGCCAGCAGAGACCACGGGACTAGCCACTACGAGCAGTACTTC.